These T cell receptor beta chains were read from a single sample in a study of response to subunit inactivated influenza vaccine. TCRdb reanalysed the RT-PCR reads using MiXCR and keeps one entry per CDR3 protein. The sample contains about 300,000 distinct CDR3 sequences, roughly 20% of which appear only once. Sequencing used PBMCs from blood, obtained about 19 months after vaccination. The receptors were gathered from a man between 50 and 69 years old who received an inactivated influenza vaccine. The CDR3 runs from the conserved cysteine through the conserved F or W. A D gene is named only where the DNA matches it firmly. Clone size, where shown, is once, few, many, or a class for clones that have expanded.

j_call d_call clone_size v_call cdr3_aa cdr3_nt
TRBJ2-3 TRBD2 many TRBV24-1 CATSVFGGGTDTQYF TGTGCCACCAGTGTCTTCGGCGGGGGAACAGATACGCAGTATTTT
TRBJ1-4 TRBD1 NA TRBV7-2 CASSQGGTGGEKLFF TGTGCCAGCAGCCAAGGTGGGACAGGGGGAGAAAAACTGTTTTTT
TRBJ2-7 NA few TRBV20-1 CSARDPSSAYYEQYF TGCAGTGCTAGAGATCCTTCTAGCGCTTACTACGAGCAGTACTTC
TRBJ2-7 TRBD2 NA TRBV6-2/TRBV6-3 CASSRASGRAYEQYF TGTGCCAGCAGTCGTGCTAGCGGGAGGGCCTACGAGCAGTACTTC
TRBJ2-3 NA few TRBV4-3 CASSQTAGITDTQYF TGCGCCAGCAGCCAAACGGCAGGAATCACAGATACGCAGTATTTT
TRBJ1-1 NA many TRBV12-3/TRBV12-4 CATGVFTEAFF TGTGCCACAGGGGTGTTCACTGAAGCTTTCTTT
TRBJ1-1 NA few TRBV7-9 CASSGRTVTNTEAFF TGTGCCAGCAGCGGACGGACGGTAACGAACACTGAAGCTTTCTTT
TRBJ1-6 NA NA TRBV6-1 CASSLRPERWNNSPLHF TGTGCCAGCAGTCTTCGACCCGAAAGGTGGAATAATTCACCCCTCCACTTT
TRBJ1-4 NA many TRBV7-2 CASSLAALRGTNEKLFF TGTGCCAGCAGCTTAGCGGCCCTCAGGGGTACTAATGAAAAACTGTTTTTT
TRBJ2-1 NA NA TRBV29-1 CSASWAADPIGEQFF TGCAGCGCCTCGTGGGCTGCCGATCCTATAGGTGAGCAGTTCTTC
TRBJ1-1 NA few TRBV18 CASSPTGGTEAFF TGTGCCAGCTCACCGACGGGGGGCACTGAAGCTTTCTTT
TRBJ2-7 NA NA TRBV28 CASSPSLGTQYF TGTGCCAGCAGTCCGTCCCTTGGGACGCAGTACTTC
TRBJ2-5 NA once TRBV9 CASSVEGSGSGETQYF TGTGCCAGCAGCGTAGAAGGGAGCGGGTCGGGAGAGACCCAGTACTTC
TRBJ2-1 TRBD2 NA TRBV5-1 CASSLLAGVYNEQFF TGCGCCAGCAGCTTGTTGGCGGGGGTCTACAATGAGCAGTTCTTC
TRBJ2-5 NA NA TRBV10-3 CAISSKETQYF TGTGCCATCAGCTCCAAAGAGACCCAGTACTTC
TRBJ1-4 NA few TRBV7-2 CASSLGAQIANEKLFF TGTGCCAGCAGCTTAGGGGCACAGATAGCTAATGAAAAACTGTTTTTT
TRBJ2-3 NA NA TRBV6-1 CASSTRDRGLADSTDTQYF TGTGCCAGCAGTACCCGGGACAGGGGACTAGCGGACTCCACAGATACGCAGTATTTT
TRBJ1-5 NA few TRBV7-2 CASSPYELGLGNQPQHF TGTGCCAGCAGCCCCTACGAGCTTGGGTTGGGAAATCAGCCCCAGCATTTT
TRBJ2-5 TRBD1 NA TRBV7-9 CASSFAHRGQETQYF TGTGCCAGCAGCTTCGCCCACAGGGGGCAAGAGACCCAGTACTTC
TRBJ1-4 NA NA TRBV3-1 CASSLIRNEKLFF TGTGCCAGCAGCCTGATCAGGAATGAAAAACTGTTTTTT
TRBJ2-5 NA NA TRBV29-1 CSVERGGETQYF TGCAGCGTTGAAAGGGGGGGAGAGACCCAGTACTTC
TRBJ2-1 NA NA TRBV29-1 CSAAETDSSYNEQFF TGCAGCGCGGCCGAGACCGATAGCTCCTACAATGAGCAGTTCTTC
TRBJ2-1 TRBD2 few TRBV6-2/TRBV6-3 CASSDKREKQFF TGTGCCAGCAGTGACAAGCGGGAGAAGCAGTTCTTC
TRBJ2-7 NA NA TRBV7-2 CASSSQDEIGEQYF TGTGCCAGCAGCTCACAGGACGAGATTGGCGAGCAGTACTTC
TRBJ2-5 TRBD1 few TRBV4-3 CASSWGQRETQYF TGCGCCAGCAGCTGGGGACAGCGGGAGACCCAGTACTTC
TRBJ2-1 TRBD2 NA TRBV19 CASRLTSGGARNEQFF TGTGCCAGTAGACTGACTAGCGGGGGGGCTCGTAATGAGCAGTTCTTC
TRBJ2-2 NA NA TRBV29-1 CSVSRQNTGELFF TGCAGCGTTTCCAGACAGAACACCGGGGAGCTGTTTTTT
TRBJ1-2 NA few TRBV12-3/TRBV12-4 CASSQIPGGYTF TGTGCCAGCAGTCAGATCCCTGGTGGCTACACCTTC
TRBJ1-2 NA NA TRBV19 CASSEPGLYGYTF TGTGCCAGTAGTGAACCGGGATTGTATGGCTACACCTTC
TRBJ1-1 NA few TRBV10-3 CAISDLIKGTEAFF TGTGCCATCAGTGACTTAATAAAGGGGACTGAAGCTTTCTTT
TRBJ1-6 NA many TRBV4-2 CASSQELTPPAGSPLHF TGTGCCAGCAGCCAAGAATTGACGCCACCGGCCGGTTCACCCCTCCACTTT
TRBJ2-1 TRBD2 NA TRBV20-1 CSARGGSGGSSYNEQFF TGCAGTGCTAGAGGGGGCTCGGGAGGTAGCTCCTACAATGAGCAGTTCTTC
TRBJ1-5 TRBD1 NA TRBV6-1 CASNQGGPGQPQHF TGTGCCAGCAACCAGGGGGGACCAGGCCAGCCCCAGCATTTT
TRBJ1-2 TRBD1 few TRBV5-1 CASSLARTGPYGYTF TGCGCCAGCAGCTTGGCCCGGACAGGCCCCTATGGCTACACCTTC
TRBJ1-1 TRBD1 few TRBV7-9 CASSLGTGGLNTEAFF TGTGCCAGCAGCTTGGGGACAGGGGGCTTGAACACTGAAGCTTTCTTT
TRBJ1-5 TRBD1 few TRBV27 CASSRTGRQPQHF TGTGCCAGCAGCAGGACAGGGCGACAGCCCCAGCATTTT
TRBJ2-7 TRBD1 NA TRBV29-1 CSVVGDRGYEQYF TGCAGCGTTGTAGGCGACAGGGGGTACGAGCAGTACTTC
TRBJ1-1 NA few TRBV27 CASSSGRFQEAFF TGTGCCAGCAGTTCCGGTCGTTTTCAAGAAGCTTTCTTT
TRBJ1-1 NA NA TRBV10-3 CAISERGIGEAFF TGTGCCATCAGTGAAAGGGGAATTGGTGAAGCTTTCTTT
TRBJ1-4 NA few TRBV21-1 CASSKASRTGPEKLFF TGTGCCAGCAGCAAAGCATCGAGGACAGGGCCCGAAAAACTGTTTTTT
TRBJ2-3 TRBD2 few TRBV12-3/TRBV12-4 CASSPGVAGGSRDTQYF TGTGCCAGCAGCCCCGGGGTGGCGGGAGGGTCCCGCGATACGCAGTATTTT
TRBJ2-3 TRBD2 NA TRBV20-1 CSAAGASGPAPDTQYF TGCAGTGCTGCGGGGGCTAGCGGGCCAGCCCCAGATACGCAGTATTTT
TRBJ1-5 NA few TRBV20-1 CSASRGANNQPQHF TGCAGTGCTAGCCGGGGGGCGAATAATCAGCCCCAGCATTTT
TRBJ1-5 TRBD1 many TRBV6-2/TRBV6-3 CASRGQGKEPQHF TGTGCCAGCAGAGGACAGGGAAAGGAGCCCCAGCATTTT
TRBJ1-1 TRBD1 NA TRBV4-2 CASSQGDRDSTEAFF TGTGCCAGCAGCCAAGGGGACAGGGATTCTACTGAAGCTTTCTTT
TRBJ2-3 NA NA TRBV15 CATSRDYSGTDTQYF TGTGCCACCAGCAGAGATTATTCCGGGACAGATACGCAGTATTTT
TRBJ2-3 NA NA TRBV5-1 CASSKQLRVPDTQYF TGCGCCAGCAGCAAGCAACTCAGGGTACCAGATACGCAGTATTTT
TRBJ1-3 NA many TRBV28 CASSFAGSGNTIYF TGTGCCAGCAGTTTCGCTGGATCTGGAAACACCATATATTTT
TRBJ1-1 NA NA TRBV15 CATSRDRFQGAQAFF TGTGCCACCAGCAGAGATCGGTTCCAAGGGGCGCAAGCTTTCTTT
TRBJ2-1 TRBD2 NA TRBV7-9 CASRKGTSGSFFLGQFF TGTGCCAGCAGAAAGGGGACTAGCGGGAGCTTTTTTTTGGGGCAGTTCTTC
TRBJ1-1 NA many TRBV10-3 CAIMAAMNTEAFF TGTGCCATCATGGCGGCGATGAACACTGAAGCTTTCTTT
TRBJ1-4 TRBD1 few TRBV15 CATSRADRGFRNEKLFF TGTGCCACCAGCAGAGCGGACAGGGGGTTCCGAAATGAAAAACTGTTTTTT
TRBJ1-1 NA NA TRBV20-1 CSEIPGTIMNTEAFF TGCAGTGAAATACCGGGAACCATCATGAACACTGAAGCTTTCTTT
TRBJ2-7 NA many TRBV5-1 CASSLDLGYEQYF TGCGCCAGCAGCTTGGATCTAGGCTACGAGCAGTACTTC
TRBJ1-2 NA few TRBV6-2/TRBV6-3 CASSYGPSRDGYTF TGTGCCAGCAGTTACGGTCCTAGTCGGGATGGCTACACCTTC
TRBJ2-7 NA NA TRBV19 CASSITQSYEQYF TGTGCCAGTAGTATCACCCAGAGCTACGAGCAGTACTTC
TRBJ1-4 NA many TRBV6-1 CASSPQSRQGRREKLFF TGTGCCAGCAGTCCACAAAGCAGACAAGGCCGGCGAGAAAAACTGTTTTTT